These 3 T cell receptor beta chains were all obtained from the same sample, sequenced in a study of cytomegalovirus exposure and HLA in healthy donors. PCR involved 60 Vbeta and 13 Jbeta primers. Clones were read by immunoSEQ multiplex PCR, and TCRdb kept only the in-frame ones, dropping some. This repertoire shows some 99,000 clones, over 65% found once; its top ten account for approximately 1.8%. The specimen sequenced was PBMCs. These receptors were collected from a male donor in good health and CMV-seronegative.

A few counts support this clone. The CDR3 reads CASSPRGGSDEQYF. DNA of the CDR3: TGTGCCAGCAGCCCCAGGGGCGGGTCGGACGAGCAGTACTTC. V is TRBV7-6 and J is TRBJ2-7, with D perhaps TRBD1 (6 bases). V lost 5 bases to trimming and J lost 5 bases, with 16 bases between them. This CDR3 region has 14 residues. Germline V gene lookup returns CDR1 SGHVS and CDR2 FNYEAQ.

The CDR3 protein is CASSEIRDSEAFF. CDR3 in DNA: TGTGCCAGCAGTGAAATACGGGACAGTGAAGCTTTCTTT. This chain links TRBV6-1 with TRBJ1-1; TRBD1 agrees at 7 bases. The CDR3 covers 13 residues. The germline V gene has CDR1 MNHNS and CDR2 SASEGT. J was trimmed by 7 bases and V by 2 bases; bases with no gene match: 4.

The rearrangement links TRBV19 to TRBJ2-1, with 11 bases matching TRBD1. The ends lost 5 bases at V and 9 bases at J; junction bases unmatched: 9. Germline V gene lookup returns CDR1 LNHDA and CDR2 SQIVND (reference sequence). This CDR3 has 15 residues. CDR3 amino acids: CASSLLGQGVFEQFF. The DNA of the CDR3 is TGTGCCAGTAGTCTACTGGGACAGGGGGTTTTTGAGCAGTTCTTC.